The rows below give T cell receptor beta chains drawn from one sample of a study of CD8+CD57+ T cells in acquired aplastic anemia. MiXCR was run by TCRdb on the reads, yielding one entry per CDR3 protein. The sample yields over 45,000 distinct CDR3 sequences, about 78% seen once. Input material: sorted CD4+, CD8+, or CD8+CD57+ T cells (not recorded which) from PBMCs. The receptors originated from a human donor in good health, serving as a control. CDR3s include the opening cysteine and the closing phenylalanine or tryptophan. The order of the fields is V gene, D gene, clone size, J gene, CDR3 DNA, CDR3 protein. D genes are given only for firm matches. Size tells how often a clone was seen (once, few, many) or the class of an expanded clone, and some rows leave it out.

v_call: TRBV29-1
d_call: TRBD1
clone_size: -
j_call: TRBJ1-1
cdr3_nt: TGCAGCGTTGAGAGGGACAGTGTAGGCGCTTTCTTT
cdr3_aa: CSVERDSVGAFF

v_call: TRBV10-3
d_call: TRBD1
clone_size: few
j_call: TRBJ2-7
cdr3_nt: TGTGCCACGGGGACAGGGAGAAGGGTCGAGCAGTACTTC
cdr3_aa: CATGTGRRVEQYF

v_call: TRBV19
d_call: -
clone_size: once
j_call: TRBJ2-7
cdr3_nt: TGTGCCAGTAGTTTACCTCCCTCCTACGAGCAGTACTTC
cdr3_aa: CASSLPPSYEQYF

v_call: TRBV20-1
d_call: TRBD1
clone_size: -
j_call: TRBJ1-5
cdr3_nt: TGCAGTGCTAGAACCCCGGGACAGGGCAATCAGCCCCAGCATTTT
cdr3_aa: CSARTPGQGNQPQHF

v_call: TRBV11-2
d_call: TRBD2
clone_size: -
j_call: TRBJ2-7
cdr3_nt: TGTGCCAGCAGCTTAGAGCCAACGGGAGGGCACGAGCAGTACTTC
cdr3_aa: CASSLEPTGGHEQYF

v_call: TRBV29-1
d_call: TRBD1
clone_size: -
j_call: TRBJ1-2
cdr3_nt: TGCAGCGCAGTCCGACAGGGGGCGCAAAGAATCAACTATGGCTACACCTTC
cdr3_aa: CSAVRQGAQRINYGYTF

v_call: TRBV6-1
d_call: -
clone_size: -
j_call: TRBJ2-7
cdr3_nt: TGTGCCAGCAGCCACGGGGACGAGCAGTACTTC
cdr3_aa: CASSHGDEQYF

v_call: TRBV19
d_call: -
clone_size: -
j_call: TRBJ2-7
cdr3_nt: TGTGCCAGTAGTGTGGCGAGCGGCTACTCCTACGAGCAGTACTTC
cdr3_aa: CASSVASGYSYEQYF

v_call: TRBV10-3
d_call: TRBD1
clone_size: -
j_call: TRBJ1-2
cdr3_nt: TGTGCCATCAAGAGTGGGACAGGGTCTAACTATGGCTACACCTTC
cdr3_aa: CAIKSGTGSNYGYTF

v_call: TRBV10-1
d_call: -
clone_size: medium-sized
j_call: TRBJ2-1
cdr3_nt: TGCGCCAGCAGTGAAGGACGAGGTGAGCAGTTCTTC
cdr3_aa: CASSEGRGEQFF

v_call: TRBV6-1
d_call: TRBD2
clone_size: many
j_call: TRBJ2-5
cdr3_nt: TGTGCCAGCAGTGACACTAGCGGGGGAGATATTTTCGGGGAGACCCAGTACTTC
cdr3_aa: CASSDTSGGDIFGETQYF

v_call: TRBV11-1
d_call: TRBD2
clone_size: once
j_call: TRBJ2-2
cdr3_nt: TGTGCCAGCAGCTTAGCCGAGCGGGAGAACACCGGGGAGCTGTTTTTT
cdr3_aa: CASSLAERENTGELFF